This record covers a single TCR beta chain. Using immunoSEQ multiplex PCR, the repertoire was profiled, and TCRdb retains in-frame clones only, with some absent. The sample consists of approximately 1.9 million clones, 85% to 95% of them appearing once. The sample belongs to a study of shared clonotypes between healthy human individuals. Terminally differentiated effector memory CD45RA+ cells were excluded by CCR7 positive selection of CD45RO-negative cells. The germline CDR1 and CDR2 sequences are SGHTA and FQGNSA. This CDR3 contains 15 residues. Trimming took off 7 bases at V and 1 base at J, with 14 bases between the two ends.

The TCR comes from a man aged 18 to 29 in good health. Some clones in this sample may be carry-over from other donors' samples. Sequenced input: naive CD8+ T cells from PBMCs. This chain connects TRBV7-2 to TRBJ2-1, with TRBD1 as a possible D gene (6 bases). In DNA form, the CDR3 reads TGTGCCAGCATCGGAAGGGGGAGTTCCTACAATGAGCAGTTCTTC. Amino acid sequence: CASIGRGSSYNEQFF.